Presented here are 29 T cell receptor beta chains from one specimen sequenced in a study of shared clonotypes between healthy human individuals. The method was immunoSEQ multiplex PCR; TCRdb's version includes in-frame clones alone and lacks a portion of them. The table records millions of clones, 90% to 95% of them present only once. Sample: naive CD4+ T cells from PBMCs. Specified subset: CD45RA+ positively selected. The receptors were gathered from a man between 18 and 35 years old in good health. Some clones in this sample may be carry-over from other donors' samples.

The chain employs TRBV7-6 and TRBJ2-1; 7 positions agree with TRBD1. CDR1 is SGHVS, CDR2 FNYEAQ, per germline. This CDR3 is built from 15 residues. The trim removed 5 bases at V and 5 bases at J, leaving 9 bases unmatched. CDR3 in amino acids: CASSPNRGLHNEQFF. In DNA form, the CDR3 reads TGTGCCAGCAGCCCTAACAGGGGCCTCCACAATGAGCAGTTCTTC.

This clone has only a few counts. V gene TRBV30 combines with J gene TRBJ1-5; D not resolved. The length of the CDR3 is 13 residues. The V end was cut by 1 base, the J end by 7 bases, with 11 bases between. The germline CDR1 and CDR2 sequences are GTSNPN and SVGIG (reference sequence). CDR3 sequence (DNA): TGTGCCTGGAGTGCGGGAAGGTGGCAGCCCCAGCATTTT. It specifies CAWSAGRWQPQHF.

The V and J genes are TRBV28 and TRBJ2-7, with 10 positions matching TRBD2. The germline gives CDR1 MDHEN, CDR2 SYDVKM. This CDR3 has 15 amino acids. Trimming cost V 5 bases and J 4 bases; bases outside gene matches: 8. The CDR3 is CASSPAGGPVYEQYF. CDR3 DNA sequence: TGTGCCAGCAGTCCAGCGGGAGGGCCTGTGTACGAGCAGTACTTC. The full variable domain, with the rest looked up from reference TRBV28 and TRBJ2-7, is DVKVTQSSRYLVKRTGEKVFLECVQDMDHENMFWYRQDPGLGLRLIYFSYDVKMKEKGDIPEGYSVSREKKERFSLILESASTNQTSMYLCASSPAGGPVYEQYFGPGTRLTVT.

The rearrangement joins TRBV19 to TRBJ2-1, with 7 bases that match TRBD2. This CDR3 is 12 amino acids long. Germline V gene data show CDR1 as LNHDA and CDR2 as SQIVND (reference sequence). The CDR3 region is CDGGSSYNEQFF. Written as DNA, the CDR3 is TGTGATGGCGGGAGTTCATACAATGAGCAGTTCTTC.

The rearrangement joins TRBV28 to TRBJ1-3; TRBD1 is a possible D gene (5 bases). V lost 3 bases and J lost 6, with 21 bases in between. The germline gives CDR1 MDHEN, CDR2 SYDVKM. CDR3 size: 17 residues. CDR3 residues: CASSFVGAGPLVNTIYF. For the CDR3, the DNA is TGTGCCAGCAGTTTTGTAGGGGCAGGGCCCTTAGTAAACACCATATATTTT.

V usage is TRBV28 and J usage is TRBJ1-2, with 8 bases aligning to TRBD1. The CDR3 is made up of 12 amino acids. With V trimmed by 6 bases and J by 6 bases, 3 bases remained unmatched. CDR1 is MDHEN, CDR2 SYDVKM, per germline. CDR3 DNA: TGTGCCAGCAGATTACAGGGGGATGGCTACACCTTC. It specifies CASRLQGDGYTF.

V gene TRBV28 combines with J gene TRBJ2-3; D perhaps matches TRBD1 (5 bases). Deletions cut 5 bases from V and 5 bases from J, with 8 bases between. The CDR3 contains 12 residues. CDR1 is MDHEN and CDR2 is SYDVKM in the germline V gene. CDR3 sequence (DNA): TGTGCCAGCAGTGAAGACAGAGATACGCAGTATTTT. Translation: CASSEDRDTQYF.

The chain links TRBV11-2 to TRBJ2-6, with TRBD1 matching over 9 bases. Germline CDR1 reads SGHAT; CDR2 reads FQNNGV. This CDR3 contains 16 residues. J was trimmed by 2 bases and V by 5 bases; bases with no gene match: 4. The CDR3 protein is CASSPRDRAGANVLTF. CDR3 in DNA: TGTGCCAGCAGCCCCCGGGACAGGGCTGGGGCCAACGTCCTGACTTTC.

The chain has TRBV4-2 and TRBJ2-2, with D uncertain. Germline V lookup: CDR1 LGHNA, CDR2 YNFKEQ. The CDR3 runs 14 residues. V lost 4 bases to trimming and J lost 3 bases, with 9 bases between them. CDR3 loop: CASSPDRDTGELFF. In DNA form, the CDR3 reads TGTGCCAGCAGCCCCGACCGGGACACCGGGGAGCTGTTTTTT.

The chain combines TRBV5-8 with TRBJ2-2; 10 positions match TRBD2. Germline loops: CDR1 SGHTS, CDR2 YDEGEE. Trimming cost V 2 bases and J 6 bases; bases outside gene matches: 4. This CDR3 has 15 amino acids. CDR3 amino acids: CASSLSLAGAGELFF. The DNA of the CDR3 is TGTGCCAGCAGCTTAAGTCTAGCGGGAGCCGGGGAGCTGTTTTTT.

Concerning this clone itself: Within the sample, other DNA sequences also encode this same CDR3. The J gene is TRBJ1-2, the V gene TRBV28, with 9 bases aligning to TRBD1. The V segment lost 1 base and the J segment 4 bases; nucleotides outside the gene matches: 1. This CDR3 region has 14 residues. In germline, CDR1 is MDHEN, CDR2 SYDVKM. CDR3 sequence: CASSLLGQGYGYTF. DNA for the CDR3: TGTGCCAGCAGTTTATTGGGACAGGGCTATGGCTACACCTTC.

For the CDR3, the DNA is TGTGCCAGCAGTTGGCGGACTAGCGGGGCCACCGGGGAGCTGTTTTTT. As protein: CASSWRTSGATGELFF. The chain uses TRBV27 and TRBJ2-2, with 12 bases identical to TRBD2. Per germline, CDR1 MNHEY and CDR2 SMNVEV (reference sequence). V dropped 4 bases and J dropped 4; count of bases not matched to a gene: 4. The CDR3 totals 16 residues.

V is TRBV5-1 and J is TRBJ2-5, with D possibly matching TRBD2 (5 bases). Deletions cut 0 bases from V and 2 bases from J, with 14 bases between. Germline CDR1 SGHRS, CDR2 YFSETQ. The CDR3 is 16 amino acids. The CDR3 sequence is CASSLGFRVAQETQYF. The CDR3 coding sequence is TGCGCCAGCAGCTTGGGATTCCGGGTAGCGCAAGAGACCCAGTACTTC.

The chain carries TRBV7-3 and TRBJ2-3; 8 bases agree with TRBD2. Germline CDR1 and CDR2: SGHTA and FQGTGA. The CDR3 contains 15 residues. Unmatched junction bases numbered 8, after V lost 5 bases and J lost 4 bases. The CDR3 loop reads CASSLIAGWSDTQYF. Here the CDR3 DNA reads TGTGCCAGCAGCCTCATAGCGGGATGGTCAGATACGCAGTATTTT.

The gene calls are TRBV28 and TRBJ1-2; D is ambiguous. The CDR3 consists of 10 residues. The germline CDR1 and CDR2 sequences are MDHEN and SYDVKM. V was trimmed by 4 bases and J by 6 bases, leaving 3 bases between them. CDR3 nucleotides: TGTGCCAGCAGTTCGGATGGCTACACCTTC. Translated, it gives CASSSDGYTF.

This chain joins TRBV28 and TRBJ1-2; D unresolved. Germline lookup yields CDR1 MDHEN and CDR2 SYDVKM. CDR3 size: 12 residues. Trimming removed 3 bases from V and 4 bases from J, with 6 bases in between. DNA for the CDR3: TGTGCCAGCAGTTTGGAACTCTATGGCTACACCTTC. It specifies CASSLELYGYTF.

V gene TRBV10-3 combines with J gene TRBJ1-1; 7 bases line up with TRBD1. CDR3 length: 15 amino acids. Looked up from germline, CDR1 is ENHRY and CDR2 is SYGVKD. Trimming at V came to 2 bases and at J to 0 bases, leaving 3 bases not matched to a gene. CDR3 in DNA: TGTGCCATCAGTGAGAGGGGGCAACTGAACACTGAAGCTTTCTTT. It translates to CAISERGQLNTEAFF.

CDR3 in DNA: TGTGCCAGCAGCCCCTCCGGCTCTATCGGTGGCACTGAAGCTTTCTTT. Its protein is CASSPSGSIGGTEAFF. The rearrangement links TRBV9 to TRBJ1-1; D call uncertain. Between the trimmed V and J ends, which lost 4 bases and 4 bases, there was a span of 20 bases. This CDR3 region has 16 residues. Germline CDR1 SGDLS, CDR2 YYNGEE.

The genes are TRBV30 and TRBJ1-1; 7 positions agree with TRBD1. The germline gives CDR1 GTSNPN, CDR2 SVGIG (reference sequence). The CDR3 has 15 residues. The V gene end was trimmed by 0 bases and the J gene end by 4 bases; junction bases not matched to a gene: 8. The DNA for the CDR3 is TGTGCCTGGAGTGTACCCCAGACAGGGAGCACTGAAGCTTTCTTT. It yields the protein CAWSVPQTGSTEAFF.

The chain recombines TRBV11-3 with TRBJ2-2; no clear D gene. V gave up 2 bases and J gave up 5 bases, with 6 bases separating them. This CDR3 has 13 amino acids. CDR1 and CDR2 from the germline V gene are SGHNT and YENEEA. CDR3 sequence: CASSLRPTGELFF. CDR3 bases: TGTGCCAGCAGCTTACGACCGACCGGGGAGCTGTTTTTT.

The chain uses TRBV6-5 and TRBJ2-3; D unresolved. The CDR3 sequence is 14 residues long. CDR1 is MNHEY and CDR2 is SVGAGI in the germline V gene. V lost 4 bases and J 0 bases, leaving 8 bases between the germline ends. CDR3 region: CASSLKSSTDTQYF. CDR3 nucleotides: TGTGCCAGCAGTTTGAAGTCTAGCACAGATACGCAGTATTTT.

This clone is a singleton in its sample. CDR3 protein: CASSPLDTRTDTQYF. CDR3 DNA: TGTGCCAGCAGCCCTTTGGACACTCGCACAGATACGCAGTATTTT. This chain joins TRBV28 and TRBJ2-3; a possible D gene is TRBD1 (5 bases). The CDR3 length is 15 residues. V lost 6 bases and J lost 1, with 14 bases in between. CDR1 and CDR2 from the germline V gene are MDHEN and SYDVKM.

This rearrangement joins TRBV28 to TRBJ2-7; 9 bases match TRBD2. V lost 2 bases, J lost 6 bases, and 5 bases stayed unmatched. Germline lookup yields CDR1 MDHEN and CDR2 SYDVKM. This CDR3 is 14 amino acids long. Written as DNA, the CDR3 is TGTGCCAGCAGTTTACTAGCGGGACTTTCCGAGCAGTACTTC. It codes for CASSLLAGLSEQYF.

V is TRBV5-1 and J is TRBJ1-1, with D unclear. This CDR3 has 12 amino acids. V was pared by 0 bases and J by 5 bases, with 5 bases between. Germline CDR1 SGHRS, CDR2 YFSETQ. As DNA, the CDR3 is TGCGCCAGCAGCTTGGTCAGGACTGAAGCTTTCTTT. Amino acids: CASSLVRTEAFF.

This clone was observed once. The chain employs TRBV7-2 and TRBJ2-7; 8 nucleotides line up with TRBD1. In germline, CDR1 is SGHTA, CDR2 FQGNSA. The CDR3 spans 14 residues. J lost 6 bases, V lost 5 bases, and 9 bases had no gene match. Written as DNA, the CDR3 is TGTGCCAGCAGCAATAGACAGGGGCGGGGCGAGCAGTACTTC. Translation gives CASSNRQGRGEQYF.

This chain links TRBV10-3 with TRBJ2-1; D might be TRBD2 (6 bases). This CDR3 contains 12 residues. Germline CDR1 reads ENHRY; CDR2 reads SYGVKD. Trimming shortened V by 11 bases and J by 3 bases, and 11 bases separated the two germline ends. CDR3 DNA sequence: TGTGCCCCCTTCGGGGGCTACAATGAGCAGTTCTTC. Protein: CAPFGGYNEQFF.

The chain joins TRBV27 to TRBJ2-3; TRBD1 matches 8 bases. This CDR3 has 19 residues. V gave up 6 bases and J gave up 2 bases; unmatched junction bases: 19. From germline, CDR1 is MNHEY and CDR2 SMNVEV (reference sequence). In DNA form, the CDR3 reads TGTGCCAGCAGGGCGTTAGGACAGGGTTGGGGTTCGCACACAGATACGCAGTATTTT. It codes for CASRALGQGWGSHTDTQYF.

The CDR3 protein is CASSLVSSGALSYEQYF. The DNA of the CDR3 is TGCGCCAGCAGCTTGGTATCTAGCGGGGCCCTCTCCTACGAGCAGTACTTC. V usage is TRBV5-1 and J usage is TRBJ2-7; TRBD2 matches 9 bases. Trimming cost V 0 bases and J 0 bases; bases outside gene matches: 7. Looked up from germline, CDR1 is SGHRS and CDR2 is YFSETQ. The CDR3 totals 17 residues.

V is TRBV18 and J is TRBJ1-2, with D possibly being TRBD1 (6 bases). The V gene lost 6 bases and the J gene lost 2 bases, with 10 bases spanning the gap. This CDR3 is built from 13 residues. The germline V gene has CDR1 KGHSH and CDR2 LQKENI. The CDR3: CASSAGENYGYTF. CDR3 DNA sequence: TGTGCCAGCTCCGCAGGGGAGAACTATGGCTACACCTTC.